The TCR beta chain described here comes from a study of cytomegalovirus exposure and HLA in healthy donors. Study results and caveats: The listing of 160 or so TCR beta chains classed them as cytomegalovirus-associated. Later analysis identified a missense DCLRE1C variant that was linked to TCR beta V- and J-gene trimming.

Note on this clone: The antigen is unknown.

Researchers ran the PCR with 60 Vbeta and 13 Jbeta primers. The data were produced by immunoSEQ multiplex PCR, yet TCRdb's version contains in-frame clones alone and is incomplete. Here the sample spans over 80,000 clones, 70% to 85% being singletons. Germline-derived CDR1 and CDR2 are PRHDT and FYEKMQ (reference sequence). Trimming took 4 bases from V and 10 from J; bases not matched to a gene: 13. This CDR3 spans 15 amino acids. The sample consisted of PBMCs. V is TRBV13 and J is TRBJ2-1; 7 bases agree with TRBD1. This TCR was recovered from a man aged 50 or older in good health and CMV-seronegative. Written as DNA, the CDR3 is TGTGCCAGCAGCTCAGGGAGAAGGGGGCCTGGGGAGCAGTTCTTC. It specifies CASSSGRRGPGEQFF.